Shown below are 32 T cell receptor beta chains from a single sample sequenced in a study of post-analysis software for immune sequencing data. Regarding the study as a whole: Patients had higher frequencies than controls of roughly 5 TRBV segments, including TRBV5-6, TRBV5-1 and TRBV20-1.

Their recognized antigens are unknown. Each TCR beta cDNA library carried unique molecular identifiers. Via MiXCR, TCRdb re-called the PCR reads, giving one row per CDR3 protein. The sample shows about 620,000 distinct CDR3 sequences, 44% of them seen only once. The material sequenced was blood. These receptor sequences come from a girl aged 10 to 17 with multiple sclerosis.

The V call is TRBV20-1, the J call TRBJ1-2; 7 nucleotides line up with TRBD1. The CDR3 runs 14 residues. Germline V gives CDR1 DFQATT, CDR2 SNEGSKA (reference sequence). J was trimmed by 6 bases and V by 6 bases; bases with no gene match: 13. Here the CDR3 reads CSAKTTGVGNGYTF. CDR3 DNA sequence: TGCAGTGCCAAGACTACAGGGGTGGGGAATGGCTACACCTTC.

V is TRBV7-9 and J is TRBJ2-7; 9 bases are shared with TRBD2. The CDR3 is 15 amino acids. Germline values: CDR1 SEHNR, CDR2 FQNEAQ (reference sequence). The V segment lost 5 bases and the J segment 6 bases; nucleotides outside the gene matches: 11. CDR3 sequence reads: CASSLYLAGAREQYF. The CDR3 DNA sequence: TGTGCCAGCAGCCTCTATTTAGCGGGAGCACGCGAGCAGTACTTC.

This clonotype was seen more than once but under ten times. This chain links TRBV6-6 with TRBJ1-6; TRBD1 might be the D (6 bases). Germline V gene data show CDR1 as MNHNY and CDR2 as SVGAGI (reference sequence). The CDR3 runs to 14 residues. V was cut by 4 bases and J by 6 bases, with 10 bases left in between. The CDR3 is CASSSGRGNSPLHF. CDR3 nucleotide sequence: TGTGCCAGCAGTTCCGGCAGGGGTAATTCACCCCTCCACTTT.

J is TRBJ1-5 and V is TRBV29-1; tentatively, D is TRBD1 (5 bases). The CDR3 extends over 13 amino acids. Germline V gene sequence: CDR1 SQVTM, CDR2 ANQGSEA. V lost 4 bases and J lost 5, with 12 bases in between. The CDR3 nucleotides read TGCAGCGTTGCTAAACAGGTCGATCAGCCCCAGCATTTT. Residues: CSVAKQVDQPQHF.

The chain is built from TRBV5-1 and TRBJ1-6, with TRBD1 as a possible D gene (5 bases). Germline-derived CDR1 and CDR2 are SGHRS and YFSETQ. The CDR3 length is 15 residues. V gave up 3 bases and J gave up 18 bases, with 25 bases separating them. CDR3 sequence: CASSSLTDSSMAPHF. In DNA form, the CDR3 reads TGCGCCAGCAGCTCGTTGACAGACTCCTCGATGGCCCCCCACTTT.

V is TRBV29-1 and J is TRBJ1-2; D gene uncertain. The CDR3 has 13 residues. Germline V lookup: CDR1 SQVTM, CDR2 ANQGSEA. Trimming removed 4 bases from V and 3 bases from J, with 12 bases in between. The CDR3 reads CSVAHITDYGYTF. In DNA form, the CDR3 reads TGCAGCGTTGCTCACATTACGGACTATGGCTACACCTTC.

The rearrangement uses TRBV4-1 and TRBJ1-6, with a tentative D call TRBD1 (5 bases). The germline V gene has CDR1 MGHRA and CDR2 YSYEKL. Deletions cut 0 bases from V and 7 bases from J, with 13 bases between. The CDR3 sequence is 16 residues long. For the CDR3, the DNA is TGCGCCAGCAGCCAAGAGTTGCAGGGCGGAAATTCACCCCTCCACTTT. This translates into CASSQELQGGNSPLHF.

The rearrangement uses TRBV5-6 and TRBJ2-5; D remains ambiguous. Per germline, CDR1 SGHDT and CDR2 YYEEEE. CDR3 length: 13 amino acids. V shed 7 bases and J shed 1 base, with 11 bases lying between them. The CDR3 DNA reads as TGTGCCAGCGTAGAGCGCAGCCAAGAGACCCAGTACTTC. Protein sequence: CASVERSQETQYF.

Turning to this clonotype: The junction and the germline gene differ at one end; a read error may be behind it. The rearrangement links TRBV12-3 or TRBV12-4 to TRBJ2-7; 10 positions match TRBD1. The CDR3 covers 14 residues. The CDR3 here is CASRGTGDGYERYF. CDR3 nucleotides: TGTGCCAGCAGGGGGACAGGGGATGGATACGAGCGGTACTTC.

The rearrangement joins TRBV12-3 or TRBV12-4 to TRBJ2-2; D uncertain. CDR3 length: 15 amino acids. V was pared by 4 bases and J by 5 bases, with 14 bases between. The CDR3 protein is CASSSPPLHTGELFF. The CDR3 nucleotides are TGTGCCAGCAGTTCCCCGCCTTTGCATACCGGGGAGCTGTTTTTT.

CDR3 amino acids: CASSPSRSYGWSTEAFF. CDR3 coding DNA: TGTGCCAGCAGCCCCAGCAGGTCCTATGGTTGGAGCACTGAAGCTTTCTTT. This chain joins TRBV3-1 and TRBJ1-1; D is undetermined. Germline V gives CDR1 LGHDT, CDR2 YNNKEL (reference sequence). This CDR3 has 17 residues. V lost 4 bases to trimming and J lost 4 bases, with 22 bases between them.

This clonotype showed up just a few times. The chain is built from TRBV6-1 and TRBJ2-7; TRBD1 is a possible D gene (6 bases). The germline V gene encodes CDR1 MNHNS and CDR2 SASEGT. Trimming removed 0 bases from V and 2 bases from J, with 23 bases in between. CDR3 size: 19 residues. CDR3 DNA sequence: TGTGCCAGCAGTGAAGCGCTTCGAGCCCAGGACAGCGTTCCCTACGAGCAGTACTTC. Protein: CASSEALRAQDSVPYEQYF.

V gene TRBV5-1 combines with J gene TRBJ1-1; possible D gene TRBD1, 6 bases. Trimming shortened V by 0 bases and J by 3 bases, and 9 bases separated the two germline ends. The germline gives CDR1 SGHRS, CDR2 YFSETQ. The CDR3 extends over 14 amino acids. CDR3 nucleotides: TGCGCCAGCAGCTTGGATGGACAGTACACTGAAGCTTTCTTT. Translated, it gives CASSLDGQYTEAFF.

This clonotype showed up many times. The CDR3 is CALGSSGANVLTF. CDR3 coding DNA: TGTGCCCTGGGGAGTTCTGGGGCCAACGTCCTGACTTTC. The gene calls are TRBV30 and TRBJ2-6; D possibly corresponds to TRBD2 (5 bases). The CDR3 is 13 amino acids. V was trimmed by 8 bases and J by 1 base, leaving 9 bases between them. Germline lookup yields CDR1 GTSNPN and CDR2 SVGIG (reference sequence).

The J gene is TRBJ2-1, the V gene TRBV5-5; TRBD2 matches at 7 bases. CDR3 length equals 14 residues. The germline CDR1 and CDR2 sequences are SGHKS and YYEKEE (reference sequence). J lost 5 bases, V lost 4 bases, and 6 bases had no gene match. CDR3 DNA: TGTGCCAGCAGCACCCCTAGCGGACACAATGAGCAGTTCTTC. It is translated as CASSTPSGHNEQFF. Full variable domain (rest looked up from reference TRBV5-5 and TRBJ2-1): DAGVTQSPTHLIKTRGQQVTLRCSPISGHKSVSWYQQVLGQGPQFIFQYYEKEERGRGNFPDRFSARQFPNYSSELNVNALLLGDSALYLCASSTPSGHNEQFFGPGTRLTVL.

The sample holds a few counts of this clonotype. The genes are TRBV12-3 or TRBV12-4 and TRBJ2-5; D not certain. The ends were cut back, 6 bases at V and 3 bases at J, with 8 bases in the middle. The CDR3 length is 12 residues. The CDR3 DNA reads TGTGCCAGCAGCCGGCGGAAAGAGACCCAGTACTTC. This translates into CASSRRKETQYF.

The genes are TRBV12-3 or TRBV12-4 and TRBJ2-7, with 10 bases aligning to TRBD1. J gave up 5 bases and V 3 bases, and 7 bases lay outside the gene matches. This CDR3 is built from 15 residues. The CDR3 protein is CASSFLTGGIDEQYF. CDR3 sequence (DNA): TGTGCCAGCAGTTTCTTGACAGGGGGCATCGACGAGCAGTACTTC.

CDR3 loop: CASSLGRRENYGYTF. CDR3 DNA: TGTGCCAGCAGCTTAGGAAGGAGGGAGAACTATGGCTACACCTTC. The chain uses TRBV7-9 and TRBJ1-2; D is ambiguous. V gave up 1 base and J gave up 2 bases, with 11 bases separating them. The germline V gene encodes CDR1 SEHNR and CDR2 FQNEAQ (reference sequence). CDR3 length: 15 amino acids.

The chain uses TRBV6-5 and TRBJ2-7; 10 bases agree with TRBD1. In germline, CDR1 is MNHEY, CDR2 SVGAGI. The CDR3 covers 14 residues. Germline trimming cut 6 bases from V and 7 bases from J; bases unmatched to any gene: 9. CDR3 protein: CASRPRQGAQEQYF. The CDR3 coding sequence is TGTGCCAGCAGACCTAGACAGGGGGCGCAGGAGCAGTACTTC.

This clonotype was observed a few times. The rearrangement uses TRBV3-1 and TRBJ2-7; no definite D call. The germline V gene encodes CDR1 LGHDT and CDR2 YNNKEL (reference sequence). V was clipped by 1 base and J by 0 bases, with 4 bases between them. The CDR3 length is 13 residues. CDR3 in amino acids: CASSQASSYEQYF. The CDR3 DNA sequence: TGTGCCAGCAGCCAAGCTAGCTCCTACGAGCAGTACTTC.

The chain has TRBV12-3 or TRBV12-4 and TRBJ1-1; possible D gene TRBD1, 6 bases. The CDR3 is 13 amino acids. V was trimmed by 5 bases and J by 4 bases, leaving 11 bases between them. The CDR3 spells CASSTGRATEAFF. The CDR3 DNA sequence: TGTGCCAGCAGTACAGGGAGGGCCACTGAAGCTTTCTTT.

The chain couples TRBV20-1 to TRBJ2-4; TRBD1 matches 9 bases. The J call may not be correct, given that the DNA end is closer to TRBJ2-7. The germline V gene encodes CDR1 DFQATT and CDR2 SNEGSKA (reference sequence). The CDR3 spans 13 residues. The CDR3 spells CSAATGGRNEQYF. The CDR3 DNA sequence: TGCAGTGCAGCCACAGGGGGCAGGAACGAGCAGTACTTC.

The chain's CDR3 is CSVEDWLDNEQFF. The CDR3 bases are TGCAGCGTTGAAGATTGGCTAGACAATGAGCAGTTCTTC. This sequence joins TRBV29-1 and TRBJ2-1, with D hard to call. Trimming took 0 bases from V and 5 from J, leaving 8 bases between them. In germline, CDR1 is SQVTM, CDR2 ANQGSEA. CDR3 size: 13 residues.

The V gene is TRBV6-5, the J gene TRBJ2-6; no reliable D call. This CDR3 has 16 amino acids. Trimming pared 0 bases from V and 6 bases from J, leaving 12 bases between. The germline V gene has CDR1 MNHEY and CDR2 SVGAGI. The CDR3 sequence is CASSYSRNPEANVLTF. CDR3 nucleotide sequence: TGTGCCAGCAGTTACTCGAGGAACCCTGAGGCCAACGTCCTGACTTTC.

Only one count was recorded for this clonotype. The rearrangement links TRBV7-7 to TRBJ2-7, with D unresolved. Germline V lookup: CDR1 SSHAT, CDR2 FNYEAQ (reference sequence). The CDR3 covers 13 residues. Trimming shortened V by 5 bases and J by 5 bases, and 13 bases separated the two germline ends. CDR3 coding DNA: TGTGCCAGCAGCCCCAGCAGGATCCACGAGCAGTACTTC. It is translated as CASSPSRIHEQYF.

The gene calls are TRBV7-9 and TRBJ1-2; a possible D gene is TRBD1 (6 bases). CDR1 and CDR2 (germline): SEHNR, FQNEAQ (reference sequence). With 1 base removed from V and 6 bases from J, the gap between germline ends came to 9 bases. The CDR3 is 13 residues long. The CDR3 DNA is TGTGCCAGCAGCTTAGTGGGGGCTCATGGCTACACCTTC. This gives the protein CASSLVGAHGYTF.

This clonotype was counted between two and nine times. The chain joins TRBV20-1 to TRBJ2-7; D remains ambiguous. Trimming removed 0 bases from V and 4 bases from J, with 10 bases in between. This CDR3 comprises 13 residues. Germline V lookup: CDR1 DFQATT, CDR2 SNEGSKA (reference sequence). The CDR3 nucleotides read TGCAGTGCTAGAGATCGAAGGGTTTACGAGCAGTACTTC. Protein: CSARDRRVYEQYF.

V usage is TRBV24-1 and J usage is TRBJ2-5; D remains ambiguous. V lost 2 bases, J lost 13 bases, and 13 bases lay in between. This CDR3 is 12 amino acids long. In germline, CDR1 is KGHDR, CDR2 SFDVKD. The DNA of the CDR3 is TGTGCCACCAGTGATTCCAAGGACGAGCGGTACTTC. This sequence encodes CATSDSKDERYF.

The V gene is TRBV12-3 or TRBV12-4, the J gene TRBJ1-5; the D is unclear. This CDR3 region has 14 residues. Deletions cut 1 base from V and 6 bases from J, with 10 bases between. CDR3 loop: CASSLGDGGQPQHF. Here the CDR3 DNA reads TGTGCCAGCAGTTTAGGGGATGGAGGTCAGCCCCAGCATTTT.

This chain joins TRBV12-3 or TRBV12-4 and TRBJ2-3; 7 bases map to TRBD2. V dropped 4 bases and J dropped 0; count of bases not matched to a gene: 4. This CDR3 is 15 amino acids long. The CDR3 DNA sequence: TGTGCCAGCAGTTCTCTAGCGGCGAGCACAGATACGCAGTATTTT. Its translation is CASSSLAASTDTQYF.

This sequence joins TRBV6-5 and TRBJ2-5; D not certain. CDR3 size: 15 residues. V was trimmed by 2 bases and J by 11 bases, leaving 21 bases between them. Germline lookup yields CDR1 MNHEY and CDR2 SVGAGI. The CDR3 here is CASSYRVVLDHEQYF. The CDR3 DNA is TGTGCCAGCAGTTACAGGGTCGTTCTGGACCATGAGCAGTACTTC.

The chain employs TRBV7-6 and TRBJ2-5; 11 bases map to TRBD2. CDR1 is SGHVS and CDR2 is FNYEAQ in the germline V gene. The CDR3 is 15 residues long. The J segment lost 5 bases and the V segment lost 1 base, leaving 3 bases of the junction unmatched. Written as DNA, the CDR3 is TGTGCCAGCAGCTTAGTCCCTAGCGGGGGGGAGACCCAGTACTTC. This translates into CASSLVPSGGETQYF.